These 31 T cell receptor beta chains were sequenced from one sample in a study of shared clonotypes between healthy human individuals. This table comes from immunoSEQ multiplex PCR, and its TCRdb copy is limited to in-frame clones, with some not included. This table holds approximately 2.5 million clones, under 95% found once. Material for sequencing was naive CD4+ T cells from PBMCs. As for subset: CD45RA+ positively selected. The source is a young man in good health. Some clones in this sample may be carry-over from other donors' samples.

This clone was counted a few times. V and J are TRBV9 and TRBJ2-7; the D gene is possibly TRBD1 (6 bases). V dropped 0 bases and J dropped 5 bases, with 12 bases sitting between them. In germline, CDR1 is SGDLS, CDR2 YYNGEE. The length of the CDR3 is 14 residues. The CDR3: CASSVGQPGDEQYF. CDR3 nucleotides: TGTGCCAGCAGCGTAGGACAGCCAGGGGACGAGCAGTACTTC.

The genes are TRBV2 and TRBJ2-7, with D possibly TRBD1 on 6 matching bases. The V end lost 5 bases, the J end lost 3 bases, and 11 bases lay between the germline ends. Germline assignment: CDR1 SNHLY and CDR2 FYNNEI. The CDR3 is 13 residues long. The CDR3 protein is CASSRRQVYEQYF. The CDR3 nucleotides read TGTGCCAGCAGTCGGCGACAGGTCTACGAGCAGTACTTC.

The J gene is TRBJ1-1, the V gene TRBV29-1, with D uncertain. Germline loops: CDR1 SQVTM, CDR2 ANQGSEA. Between the trimmed V and J ends, which lost 2 bases and 0 bases, there was a span of 19 bases. The CDR3 loop spans 17 amino acids. The CDR3 here is CSVEWRPYSRMNTEAFF. DNA of the CDR3: TGCAGCGTTGAATGGCGGCCTTACTCCCGTATGAACACTGAAGCTTTCTTT.

The CDR3 loop reads CASSEGTSDQPQHF. The CDR3 DNA reads TGTGCCAGCAGTGAGGGGACGTCGGATCAGCCCCAGCATTTT. The chain employs TRBV28 and TRBJ1-5; D is possibly TRBD1 (5 bases). CDR3 length: 14 residues. Germline CDR1 reads MDHEN; CDR2 reads SYDVKM. V shed 5 bases and J shed 5 bases, with 13 bases lying between them.

This rearrangement joins TRBV4-1 to TRBJ2-1; 7 nucleotides line up with TRBD2. The CDR3 consists of 14 residues. Germline V gene data show CDR1 as MGHRA and CDR2 as YSYEKL. V shed 6 bases and J 2 bases; nucleotides not matched to a gene: 4. The CDR3 DNA is TGCGCCAGCAGTCCCGGGACTACCTACAATGAGCAGTTCTTC. Its translation is CASSPGTTYNEQFF.

This rearrangement joins TRBV4-1 to TRBJ2-1; D uncertain. The CDR3 loop spans 18 amino acids. Trimming took 4 bases from V and 3 from J, leaving 22 bases between them. Germline V gene data show CDR1 as MGHRA and CDR2 as YSYEKL. The CDR3 sequence: CASSPRKSGPKLYNEQFF. The CDR3 bases are TGCGCCAGCAGCCCCCGCAAGTCAGGACCAAAACTCTACAATGAGCAGTTCTTC.

The chain uses TRBV18 and TRBJ2-2, with D tentatively TRBD2 (5 bases). The V end lost 3 bases, the J end lost 4 bases, and 12 bases lay between the germline ends. CDR3 length: 15 residues. Germline V lookup: CDR1 KGHSH, CDR2 LQKENI. The chain's CDR3 is CASSPAGRSTGELFF. In nucleotides, the CDR3 is TGTGCCAGCTCACCCGCGGGCCGGTCCACCGGGGAGCTGTTTTTT. Together with reference TRBV18 and TRBJ2-2, the CDR3 gives the full variable domain: NAGVMQNPRHLVRRRGQEARLRCSPMKGHSHVYWYRQLPEEGLKFMVYLQKENIIDESGMPKERFSAEFPKEGPSILRIQQVVRGDSAAYFCASSPAGRSTGELFFGEGSRLTVL.

The genes are TRBV5-4 and TRBJ2-7; TRBD2 matches 9 bases. This CDR3 spans 13 amino acids. The germline CDR1 and CDR2 sequences are SGHNT and YYREEE (reference sequence). The V gene end was trimmed by 4 bases and the J gene end by 5 bases; junction bases not matched to a gene: 4. CDR3 DNA sequence: TGTGCCAGCAGCGCGGGAGGGCCTAACGAGCAGTACTTC. The encoded protein is CASSAGGPNEQYF. Looking up the rest from reference TRBV5-4 and TRBJ2-7 gives the full variable domain: ETGVTQSPTHLIKTRGQQVTLRCSSQSGHNTVSWYQQALGQGPQFIFQYYREEENGRGNFPPRFSGLQFPNYSSELNVNALELDDSALYLCASSAGGPNEQYFGPGTRLTVT.

About this clone: Different DNA sequences within this sample yield the same CDR3. V is TRBV7-2 and J is TRBJ2-2, with D possibly matching TRBD2 (6 bases). Trimming removed 0 bases from V and 4 bases from J, with 9 bases in between. This CDR3 spans 15 amino acids. Per germline, CDR1 SGHTA and CDR2 FQGNSA. The CDR3 reads CASSLAGGRTGELFF. DNA of the CDR3: TGTGCCAGCAGCTTAGCGGGAGGCCGCACCGGGGAGCTGTTTTTT.

The J gene is TRBJ2-1, the V gene TRBV9; the D call may be TRBD1 or TRBD2 (6 bases each). The CDR3 is made up of 14 amino acids. Deletions cut 3 bases from V and 2 bases from J, with 9 bases between. Germline CDR1 and CDR2: SGDLS and YYNGEE. The CDR3 region is CASSGGAAYNEQFF. CDR3 sequence (DNA): TGTGCCAGCAGCGGGGGGGCAGCCTACAATGAGCAGTTCTTC. Full variable domain (outside the CDR3, taken from reference TRBV9 and TRBJ2-1): DSGVTQTPKHLITATGQRVTLRCSPRSGDLSVYWYQQSLDQGLQFLIQYYNGEERAKGNILERFSAQQFPDLHSELNLSSLELGDSALYFCASSGGAAYNEQFFGPGTRLTVL.

The V call is TRBV30, the J call TRBJ2-1, with TRBD2 identical over 12 bases. The V segment lost 2 bases and the J segment 7 bases; nucleotides outside the gene matches: 9. The CDR3 covers 16 residues. Germline CDR1 and CDR2: GTSNPN and SVGIG (reference sequence). CDR3 residues: CAWSLRLAGAGNEQFF. In nucleotides, the CDR3 is TGTGCCTGGAGTCTCCGACTAGCGGGAGCTGGGAATGAGCAGTTCTTC.

As concerns this clone: The identical CDR3 is also encoded by other nucleotide sequences in the sample. The J gene is TRBJ1-5, the V gene TRBV28, with D possibly TRBD1 on 5 matching bases. The CDR3 spans 16 residues. Germline V gene sequence: CDR1 MDHEN, CDR2 SYDVKM. Trimming removed 7 bases at V and 1 base at J, with 17 bases between. The CDR3 loop reads CASNLMGPGSNQPQHF. CDR3 nucleotides: TGTGCCAGCAACCTAATGGGCCCAGGGAGCAATCAGCCCCAGCATTTT.

This chain connects TRBV19 to TRBJ1-2; tentatively, D is TRBD1 (5 bases). Trimming shortened V by 7 bases and J by 0 bases, and 15 bases separated the two germline ends. Germline-derived CDR1 and CDR2 are LNHDA and SQIVND (reference sequence). The CDR3 has 15 residues. This CDR3 reads CASKAEGRANYGYTF. CDR3 nucleotide sequence: TGTGCCAGTAAGGCGGAGGGACGGGCTAACTATGGCTACACCTTC.

The chain carries TRBV5-1 and TRBJ2-1; D is ambiguous. The germline V gene encodes CDR1 SGHRS and CDR2 YFSETQ. Trimming took 4 bases from V and 0 from J, leaving 11 bases between them. The CDR3 sequence is 15 residues long. CDR3 sequence: CASSPLTPSYNEQFF. The DNA for the CDR3 is TGCGCCAGCAGCCCACTAACTCCCTCCTACAATGAGCAGTTCTTC.

Details on this clone: This specimen includes other DNA sequences encoding the same CDR3. The rearrangement links TRBV11-2 to TRBJ2-3; D possibly corresponds to TRBD2 (6 bases). Per germline, CDR1 SGHAT and CDR2 FQNNGV. The CDR3 consists of 14 residues. V dropped 4 bases and J dropped 9 bases, with 17 bases sitting between them. CDR3 amino acids: CASSSNSGRGTQYF. The CDR3 coding sequence is TGTGCCAGCAGCTCCAATAGCGGTAGAGGGACGCAGTATTTT.

This chain joins TRBV19 and TRBJ2-3; no clear D gene. V lost 10 bases and J lost 3, with 8 bases in between. CDR1 and CDR2 (germline): LNHDA, SQIVND (reference sequence). The CDR3 totals 11 residues. The CDR3 DNA reads as TGTGCCACCGCGAGAACAGATACGCAGTATTTT. Residues: CATARTDTQYF. The full variable domain, completed using reference TRBV19 and TRBJ2-3, is DGGITQSPKYLFRKEGQNVTLSCEQNLNHDAMYWYRQDPGQGLRLIYYSQIVNDFQKGDIAEGYSVSREKKESFPLTVTSAQKNPTAFYLCATARTDTQYFGPGTRLTVL.

This rearrangement joins TRBV28 to TRBJ2-7, with unresolved D. Deletions cut 7 bases from V and 4 bases from J, with 20 bases between. The CDR3 consists of 15 residues. Germline V gene lookup returns CDR1 MDHEN and CDR2 SYDVKM. The CDR3 coding sequence is TGTGCCAGCACCGCAGGACGGAAGTCGAGGTACGAGCAGTACTTC. This sequence encodes CASTAGRKSRYEQYF.

For this clone: The identical CDR3 is also encoded by other nucleotide sequences in the sample. The chain carries TRBV10-3 and TRBJ2-2, with 9 bases that match TRBD1. Unmatched junction bases numbered 2, after V lost 4 bases and J lost 8 bases. CDR1 ENHRY and CDR2 SYGVKD come from the germline V gene. The CDR3 is made up of 13 amino acids. For the CDR3, the DNA is TGTGCCATCAGTGGGACAGGGGCGGGGGAGCTGTTTTTT. Protein: CAISGTGAGELFF.

The V and J genes are TRBV5-1 and TRBJ2-1, with TRBD2 identical over 8 bases. V was pared by 2 bases and J by 4 bases, with 17 bases of the junction left unmatched. The germline V gene has CDR1 SGHRS and CDR2 YFSETQ. This CDR3 comprises 19 residues. The CDR3 is CASSFPLGTGGALYNEQFF. CDR3 DNA: TGCGCCAGCAGCTTCCCCCTGGGGACGGGAGGGGCCCTATACAATGAGCAGTTCTTC.

V and J are TRBV5-5 and TRBJ1-2, with unresolved D. This CDR3 spans 13 amino acids. The germline V and J ends were trimmed by 1 base and 4 bases, with 8 bases remaining between them. Per the germline V gene, CDR1 is SGHKS and CDR2 is YYEKEE (reference sequence). The CDR3 spells CASSLLPGYGYTF. The CDR3 DNA reads as TGTGCCAGCAGCTTGTTGCCAGGCTATGGCTACACCTTC. Drawing the rest from reference TRBV5-5 and TRBJ1-2, the complete variable domain is DAGVTQSPTHLIKTRGQQVTLRCSPISGHKSVSWYQQVLGQGPQFIFQYYEKEERGRGNFPDRFSARQFPNYSSELNVNALLLGDSALYLCASSLLPGYGYTFGSGTRLTVV.

The chain employs TRBV27 and TRBJ2-5; D assignment may be TRBD1 or TRBD2 (5 bases each). The V and J ends lost 4 bases and 4 bases respectively, with 16 bases between them. The length of the CDR3 is 15 residues. CDR1 is MNHEY and CDR2 is SMNVEV in the germline V gene (reference sequence). Written as DNA, the CDR3 is TGTGCCAGCAGTTCGTTTCTTCAGGGACGAGAGACCCAGTACTTC. Protein sequence: CASSSFLQGRETQYF.

This rearrangement joins TRBV30 to TRBJ2-1; D might be TRBD1 (6 bases). Germline lookup yields CDR1 GTSNPN and CDR2 SVGIG (reference sequence). V lost 2 bases and J lost 12, with 14 bases in between. CDR3 length: 12 amino acids. In DNA form, the CDR3 reads TGTGCCTGGAGTCCCAACAGGGCCCCGCAGTTCTTC. Amino acid sequence: CAWSPNRAPQFF.

V usage is TRBV7-9 and J usage is TRBJ2-5, with 7 bases matching TRBD2. From germline, CDR1 is SEHNR and CDR2 FQNEAQ (reference sequence). V lost 3 bases to trimming and J lost 2 bases; unmatched junction nucleotides: 3. This CDR3 has 14 residues. The CDR3 coding sequence is TGTGCCAGCAGCTTTGGGGGGGGTCAAGAGACCCAGTACTTC. Protein: CASSFGGGQETQYF.

The chain carries TRBV5-4 and TRBJ2-3; 9 bases line up with TRBD1. With 2 bases clipped from V and 5 bases from J, the junction kept 6 bases outside the gene matches. Germline values: CDR1 SGHNT, CDR2 YYREEE (reference sequence). The CDR3 covers 15 residues. CDR3 DNA: TGTGCCAGCAGCTTTGGGGGACAGGGAAAAGATACGCAGTATTTT. Translation: CASSFGGQGKDTQYF.

This rearrangement joins TRBV28 to TRBJ1-1; tentative D call: TRBD1 (5 bases). Germline CDR1 reads MDHEN; CDR2 reads SYDVKM. Deletions cut 7 bases from V and 11 bases from J, with 8 bases between. This CDR3 comprises 9 residues. Written as DNA, the CDR3 is TGTGCCAGCACCCGGGGGGCTTTCTTT. Translated, it gives CASTRGAFF.

The chain uses TRBV13 and TRBJ2-4; 10 bases map to TRBD1. Looked up from germline, CDR1 is PRHDT and CDR2 is FYEKMQ (reference sequence). The CDR3 is made up of 16 amino acids. J was trimmed by 1 base and V by 5 bases; bases with no gene match: 5. The CDR3 DNA reads as TGTGCCAGCAGCCTCCCGGGACAGGGGGCCAAAAACATTCAGTACTTC. Encoded protein: CASSLPGQGAKNIQYF.

The rearrangement uses TRBV25-1 and TRBJ2-5; no firm D call. The germline V and J ends were trimmed by 10 bases and 0 bases, with 15 bases remaining between them. The length of the CDR3 is 14 residues. The germline CDR1 and CDR2 sequences are MGHDK and SYGVNS. This chain's CDR3 is CATRRPGYQETQYF. The CDR3 nucleotides are TGTGCCACCAGGCGGCCCGGCTACCAAGAGACCCAGTACTTC.

The CDR3 region has the DNA TGTGCCAGCAGTGTTAACAGGGGCATCTATGGCTACACCTTC. As protein: CASSVNRGIYGYTF. The chain employs TRBV6-1 and TRBJ1-2; 7 bases agree with TRBD1. From germline, CDR1 is MNHNS and CDR2 SASEGT. The CDR3 totals 14 residues. V was clipped by 4 bases and J by 4 bases; unmatched bases: 6.

The chain combines TRBV2 with TRBJ2-7; no clear D gene. Trimming shortened V by 7 bases and J by 9 bases, and 10 bases separated the two germline ends. The germline V gene encodes CDR1 SNHLY and CDR2 FYNNEI. The CDR3 runs 10 residues. The CDR3: CASNPFGQYF. DNA of the CDR3: TGTGCCAGCAATCCGTTCGGGCAGTACTTC.

The V call is TRBV9, the J call TRBJ2-7, with 8 positions matching TRBD1. CDR1 SGDLS and CDR2 YYNGEE come from the germline V gene. Trimming removed 0 bases from V and 5 bases from J; junction bases left unmatched: 10. CDR3 length equals 16 residues. The CDR3 spells CASSVGWSGGVDEQYF. CDR3 in DNA: TGTGCCAGCAGCGTAGGGTGGTCAGGGGGCGTGGACGAGCAGTACTTC.

V gene TRBV9 combines with J gene TRBJ2-3, with D perhaps matching TRBD2 (6 bases). The CDR3 spans 14 residues. The ends were cut back, 0 bases at V and 5 bases at J, with 10 bases in the middle. CDR1 and CDR2 from the germline V gene are SGDLS and YYNGEE. The CDR3 DNA reads TGTGCCAGCAGCGTAGAACTAGCAGGAGATACGCAGTATTTT. This sequence encodes CASSVELAGDTQYF. The variable domain in full, completed from reference TRBV9 and TRBJ2-3, reads DSGVTQTPKHLITATGQRVTLRCSPRSGDLSVYWYQQSLDQGLQFLIQYYNGEERAKGNILERFSAQQFPDLHSELNLSSLELGDSALYFCASSVELAGDTQYFGPGTRLTVL.